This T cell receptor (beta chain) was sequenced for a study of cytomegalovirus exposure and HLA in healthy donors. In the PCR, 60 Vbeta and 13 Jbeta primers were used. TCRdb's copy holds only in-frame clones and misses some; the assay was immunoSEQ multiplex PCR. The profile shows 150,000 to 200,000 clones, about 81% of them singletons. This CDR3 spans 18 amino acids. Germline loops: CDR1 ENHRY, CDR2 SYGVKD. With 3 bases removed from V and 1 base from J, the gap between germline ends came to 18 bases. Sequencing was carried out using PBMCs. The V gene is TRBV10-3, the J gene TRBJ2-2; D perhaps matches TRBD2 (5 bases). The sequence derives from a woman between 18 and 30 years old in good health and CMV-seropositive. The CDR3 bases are TGTGCCATCAGTGACCCTCACCAGGAGGCCCAGAACACCGGGGAGCTGTTTTTT. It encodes CAISDPHQEAQNTGELFF.